The 10 T cell receptor beta chains below were found in one sample sequenced in a study of T cells in Graves' hyperthyroidism and ophthalmopathy. The CDR3 regions of TCR beta were amplified from RNA transcripts. The TCR CDR3 was amplified in a first-round RT-PCR using the HTBI primer set. One entry per CDR3 protein, called by TCRdb with MiXCR from the multiplex PCR reads. Among around 600,000 distinct CDR3 sequences listed, around 15% were seen once. Sequenced material: blood. The source of these receptors is a woman aged 40 to 49 with Graves' ophthalmopathy.

The chain carries TRBV28 and TRBJ2-1; D gene ambiguous. The V end lost 8 bases, the J end lost 5 bases, and 16 bases lay between the germline ends. The length of the CDR3 is 14 residues. The V gene's germline CDR1 is MDHEN and CDR2 SYDVKM. The CDR3 spells CASPKRRTDNEQFF. The CDR3 nucleotides are TGTGCCAGCCCAAAAAGGCGTACCGACAATGAGCAGTTCTTC.

This clonotype was recorded at least ten times. V and J are TRBV28 and TRBJ2-1; the D is unclear. The V end was cut by 5 bases, the J end by 2 bases, with 10 bases between. Germline V gene lookup returns CDR1 MDHEN and CDR2 SYDVKM. The CDR3 is 14 amino acids. CDR3 in amino acids: CASSPPTAYNEQFF. In DNA form, the CDR3 reads TGTGCCAGCAGTCCCCCCACTGCCTACAATGAGCAGTTCTTC.

Many counts were recorded for this clonotype. The V gene is TRBV5-1, the J gene TRBJ2-3, with 8 bases fitting TRBD2. This CDR3 has 15 residues. Germline CDR1 SGHRS, CDR2 YFSETQ. V lost 4 bases, J lost 1 base, and 5 bases stayed unmatched. The CDR3 is CASSHSGDGTDTQYF. Here the CDR3 DNA reads TGCGCCAGCAGCCATAGCGGGGATGGCACAGATACGCAGTATTTT.

In its sample, this clonotype was seen many times. The final CDR3 position lacks the conserved phenylalanine or tryptophan, pointing to a likely read error. The chain carries TRBV20-1 and TRBJ1-1; possibly TRBD1 for D (6 bases). The CDR3 has 13 residues. Trimming stripped 7 bases from V and 1 base from J, with 13 bases between. Germline CDR1 reads DFQATT; CDR2 reads SNEGSKA (reference sequence). The CDR3: CSGRTAPNTEAFL. CDR3 coding DNA: TGCAGTGGAAGGACAGCACCGAACACTGAAGCTTTCCTT.

This clonotype was found many times. V is TRBV6-1 and J is TRBJ2-5; the D is unclear. Germline CDR1 and CDR2: MNHNS and SASEGT. The V end lost 6 bases, the J end lost 2 bases, and 19 bases lay between the germline ends. The CDR3 contains 16 residues. CDR3 sequence: CASRTAGLVGQETQYF. The CDR3 DNA reads as TGTGCCAGCAGAACTGCCGGGCTAGTTGGACAAGAGACCCAGTACTTC.

The chain combines TRBV5-1 with TRBJ2-3; D is unclear. V was trimmed by 4 bases and J by 2 bases, leaving 8 bases between them. Germline V gene data show CDR1 as SGHRS and CDR2 as YFSETQ. The CDR3 loop spans 13 amino acids. The DNA of the CDR3 is TGCGCCAGCAGCATAGGACCCACAGATACGCAGTATTTT. Protein sequence: CASSIGPTDTQYF.

This clonotype was recorded at least ten times. This sequence joins TRBV5-1 and TRBJ2-2; TRBD2 might be the D (6 bases). V gave up 0 bases and J gave up 6 bases, with 24 bases separating them. Germline CDR1 SGHRS, CDR2 YFSETQ. The CDR3 sequence is 19 residues long. The CDR3 here is CASSLASGLGGDVAGELFF. CDR3 DNA: TGCGCCAGCAGCTTGGCCTCAGGCCTAGGAGGGGATGTCGCCGGGGAGCTGTTTTTT.

A word on this clonotype: It may be a read error: a sequence one base away is much more abundant. The V call is TRBV3-1, the J call TRBJ1-1; D remains ambiguous. Germline V lookup: CDR1 LGHDT, CDR2 YNNKEL (reference sequence). V was trimmed by 0 bases and J by 4 bases, leaving 9 bases between them. The CDR3 has 14 residues. The CDR3 region is CASSQELMSTEAFF. CDR3 bases: TGTGCCAGCAGCCAAGAATTGATGAGCACTGAAGCTTTCTTT. The full variable domain, with the rest looked up from reference TRBV3-1 and TRBJ1-1, is DTAVSQTPKYLVTQMGNDKSIKCEQNLGHDTMYWYKQDSKKFLKIMFSYNNKELIINETVPNRFSPKSPDKAHLNLHINSLELGDSAVYFCASSQELMSTEAFFGQGTRLTVV.

This clonotype was seen ten or more times. J is TRBJ1-1 and V is TRBV9, with a possible D match to TRBD1 (5 bases). The CDR3 length is 14 residues. With 5 bases removed from V and 1 base from J, the gap between germline ends came to 12 bases. Per germline, CDR1 SGDLS and CDR2 YYNGEE. This chain's CDR3 is CASSVGGRNTEAFF. The CDR3 coding sequence is TGTGCCAGCAGTGTGGGGGGAAGGAACACTGAAGCTTTCTTT. Drawing the rest from reference TRBV9 and TRBJ1-1, the complete variable domain is DSGVTQTPKHLITATGQRVTLRCSPRSGDLSVYWYQQSLDQGLQFLIQYYNGEERAKGNILERFSAQQFPDLHSELNLSSLELGDSALYFCASSVGGRNTEAFFGQGTRLTVV.

This chain connects TRBV29-1 to TRBJ2-5, with D perhaps assigned TRBD1 or TRBD2 (6 bases each). The germline gives CDR1 SQVTM, CDR2 ANQGSEA. The CDR3 contains 15 residues. Trimming removed 1 base at V and 5 bases at J, with 17 bases between. The CDR3 here is CSVEGGGGVRETQYF. CDR3 nucleotides: TGCAGCGTTGAAGGAGGAGGGGGAGTCCGTGAGACCCAGTACTTC. Full variable domain (rest looked up from reference TRBV29-1 and TRBJ2-5): SAVISQKPSRDICQRGTSLTIQCQVDSQVTMMFWYRQQPGQSLTLIATANQGSEATYESGFVIDKFPISRPNLTFSTLTVSNMSPEDSSIYLCSVEGGGGVRETQYFGPGTRLLVL.